A few counts support the clone carrying this TCR beta chain. What it recognizes is unknown. A junction boundary mismatches the germline segment, possibly from a read error. Germline CDR1 MGHRA, CDR2 YSYEKL. This CDR3 region has 14 residues. An expanded emulsion RT-PCR with primers for all TCR V genes paired CD8+ T cell chains. Overnight incubation in about 9.9 IU/mL IL-2 followed CD8 positive selection of the T cells. Unpaired genes were suppressed by blocking oligonucleotides during a second nested PCR. TCRdb reanalysed the emulsion pairing reads using MiXCR and keeps one entry per CDR3 protein. The sample includes 400 or so distinct CDR3 sequences, about half of them seen just once. This entry comes from a study of T cell repertoires in breast cancer. Regarding the study as a whole: Eight TRBV7 primers may have caused mispriming bias toward TRBV7 in shared TCRs. Some 18 TCR pairs recurred across seven or more tumors but rarely in control blood. Varied nucleotide sequences encoding shared TCRs suggest antigen-driven selection and expansion.

This rearrangement joins TRBV4-1 to TRBJ2-1; tentative D call: TRBD2 (5 bases). The sequence derives from a pool of human donors with breast cancer or a healthy control (not recorded which). The source material was CD8+ T cells. CDR3 nucleotide sequence: TGTGCCAGCAGCCAACGGACTCTACTGGATGAGCAGTTCTTT. Its translation: CASSQRTLLDEQFF.